This T cell receptor beta chain was sequenced for a study of cytomegalovirus exposure and HLA in healthy donors. With 60 Vbeta and 13 Jbeta primers, the PCR was carried out. Profiled with immunoSEQ multiplex PCR; TCRdb holds only in-frame clones, not every one. The sample yields under 200,000 clones, 75% to 85% seen once. The CDR3 has 14 residues. CDR1 is WNHNN and CDR2 is SYGVQD in the germline V gene (reference sequence). The trim removed 9 bases at V and 0 bases at J, leaving 5 bases unmatched. In regard to this clone: Its matching antigen is unknown.

Study outcomes and limitations: Association of 15,000 to 20,000 TCR beta sequences with HLA alleles was found at 0.05 false discovery rate in a later analysis.

Sequenced: PBMCs. The chain joins TRBV10-1 to TRBJ2-1; 7 positions agree with TRBD1. The clonotype originates from a woman in her forties or fifties in good health and CMV-seronegative. CDR3 region: CASRQGSSYNEQFF. CDR3 nucleotides: TGCGCCAGTAGACAGGGTAGCTCCTACAATGAGCAGTTCTTC.